This T cell receptor beta chain derives from a study of blood T cell repertoires in COVID-19. Study in general: From T cells, B-cell-depleted T cells, or PBMCs came the material, which was cDNA or gDNA.

Sequencing used immunoSEQ multiplex PCR; TCRdb keeps in-frame clones, though not all of them. The profile shows a few hundred thousand clones, less than 85% of them singletons. CDR1 and CDR2 (germline): MNHEY, SMNVEV (reference sequence). Trimming took 2 bases from V and 0 from J; bases not matched to a gene: 3. The CDR3 contains 15 residues. Sequenced material: peripheral blood. This chain links TRBV27 with TRBJ2-7; 8 nucleotides match TRBD1. The clonotype was recovered from a woman between 18 and 29 years old with acute or convalescent COVID-19. CDR3 sequence (DNA): TGTGCCAGCAGTTTAGCAGGGGGCGGCTCCTACGAGCAGTACTTC. Translating it yields CASSLAGGGSYEQYF.